This T cell receptor (beta chain) was profiled in a study of blood T cell repertoires in COVID-19. Across the whole study: Sites in the United States, Italy and Spain provided acute and convalescent COVID-19 samples. Sources were T cells, B-cell-depleted T cells, or PBMCs; the material itself was cDNA or gDNA.

Original data processing: Reference gene primer amplification gave estimated nucleated cell counts. Some clones are missing from TCRdb's copy, which holds only in-frame ones; the method was immunoSEQ multiplex PCR. V and J calls and clone size are as listed in that table; D and trimming were resolved from the DNA. Here the sample spans 76,000 or so clones, roughly nine tenths being singletons. Trimming pared 6 bases from V and 6 bases from J, leaving 11 bases between. The CDR3 runs 13 residues. This clone occurred many times. The sequence was obtained from an elderly man in a cohort sampled during active COVID-19. Specimen: peripheral blood. This sequence joins TRBV12-3 or TRBV12-4 and TRBJ1-4, with D possibly being TRBD1 (6 bases). The CDR3 nucleotides are TGTGCCAGCAGGCCCGGGACATATGAAAAACTGTTTTTT. Its translation: CASRPGTYEKLFF.